A single T cell receptor (beta chain) is shown here with its context. This specimen comes from a study of blood T cell repertoires in COVID-19. TCRdb keeps only in-frame clones here, not all; method: immunoSEQ multiplex PCR. The sample records about 200,000 clones, around 92% being singletons. The V gene's germline CDR1 is SNHLY and CDR2 FYNNEI. V lost 3 bases and J 5 bases, leaving 19 bases between the germline ends. The CDR3 has 16 amino acids. Allocation to cohorts depended on clinical history reported by the participants. What the recovered Cohort 3 donors had was two negative PCRs, clearance, or symptom resolution.

J is TRBJ1-2 and V is TRBV2, with D possibly TRBD1 on 5 matching bases. The sample comprised PBMCs or T cells enriched from blood (not recorded which). This TCR was recovered from a woman aged 18-35 years who had recovered from COVID-19. This CDR3 reads CASSENDRQSSYGYTF. The CDR3 region has the DNA TGTGCCAGCAGTGAGAATGACAGACAGAGCTCATATGGCTACACCTTC.